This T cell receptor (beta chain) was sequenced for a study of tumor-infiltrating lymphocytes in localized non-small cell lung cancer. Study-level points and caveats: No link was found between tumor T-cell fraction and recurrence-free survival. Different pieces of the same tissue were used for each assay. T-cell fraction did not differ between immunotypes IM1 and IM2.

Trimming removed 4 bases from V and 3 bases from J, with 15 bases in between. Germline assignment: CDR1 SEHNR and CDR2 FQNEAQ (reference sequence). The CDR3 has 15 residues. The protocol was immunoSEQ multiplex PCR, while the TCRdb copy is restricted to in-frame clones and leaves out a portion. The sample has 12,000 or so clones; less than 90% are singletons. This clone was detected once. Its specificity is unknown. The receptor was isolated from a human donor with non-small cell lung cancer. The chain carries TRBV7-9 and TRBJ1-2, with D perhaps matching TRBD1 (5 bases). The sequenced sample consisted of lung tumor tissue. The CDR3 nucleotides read TGTGCCAGCAGCTCATCGACAGTACCACACTATGGCTACACCTTC. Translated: CASSSSTVPHYGYTF.